The next 27 T cell receptor beta chains were all read from a single sample in a study of blood T cell repertoires in COVID-19. Assay used: immunoSEQ multiplex PCR; TCRdb lists only in-frame clones, some missing. The sample shows under 200,000 clones, 75% to 90% of them seen only once. Sequencing was done on a sample of peripheral blood. Receptors were obtained from a woman older than 75 with active or convalescent COVID-19.

The genes are TRBV5-8 and TRBJ2-7; 9 bases map to TRBD1. The CDR3 spans 15 residues. V trimming: 2 bases; J trimming: 2 bases; junction bases outside the gene matches: 5. Germline V gives CDR1 SGHTS, CDR2 YDEGEE. In nucleotides, the CDR3 is TGTGCCAGCAGCTTCCTGACAGGGGGGACCTACGAGCAGTACTTC. This sequence encodes CASSFLTGGTYEQYF.

This chain connects TRBV7-8 to TRBJ2-7; TRBD1 matches 7 bases. The V segment lost 5 bases and the J segment 7 bases; nucleotides outside the gene matches: 14. Looked up from germline, CDR1 is SGHVS and CDR2 is FQNEAQ. There are 15 residues in the CDR3. The CDR3 coding sequence is TGTGCCAGCAGCCGAAGGACAGGTTGGGCTGAGGAGCAGTACTTC. It is translated as CASSRRTGWAEEQYF.

The chain links TRBV9 to TRBJ1-2, with TRBD1 identical over 7 bases. CDR3 size: 15 residues. With 3 bases clipped from V and 4 bases from J, the junction kept 9 bases outside the gene matches. Germline values: CDR1 SGDLS, CDR2 YYNGEE. CDR3 loop: CASSGRQGQVYGYTF. In DNA form, the CDR3 reads TGTGCCAGCAGCGGAAGACAGGGACAAGTCTATGGCTACACCTTC.

V is TRBV30 and J is TRBJ1-1; no reliable D call. Germline V gene lookup returns CDR1 GTSNPN and CDR2 SVGIG (reference sequence). This CDR3 has 16 residues. V dropped 0 bases and J dropped 3 bases, with 17 bases sitting between them. The CDR3 nucleotides are TGTGCCTGGAGTGTGTTGTGGAGCCAACCCGACACTGAAGCTTTCTTT. It codes for CAWSVLWSQPDTEAFF.

The gene calls are TRBV10-3 and TRBJ1-2; 10 positions agree with TRBD1. Trimming removed 0 bases from V and 6 bases from J; junction bases left unmatched: 7. CDR1 and CDR2 from the germline V gene are ENHRY and SYGVKD. This CDR3 has 16 amino acids. The CDR3 coding sequence is TGTGCCATCAGTGAGTCTAGTCCCGGGACAGGGGATGGCTACACCTTC. Protein product: CAISESSPGTGDGYTF.

The V call is TRBV9, the J call TRBJ1-1; weak D call: TRBD1 (6 bases). The V end lost 0 bases, the J end lost 5 bases, and 14 bases lay between the germline ends. This CDR3 comprises 15 residues. The germline V gene encodes CDR1 SGDLS and CDR2 YYNGEE. The CDR3 bases are TGTGCCAGCAGCGTAGAGGGGGAACCTTCGACTGAAGCTTTCTTT. Translated, it gives CASSVEGEPSTEAFF. Based on the CDR3 plus reference TRBV9 and TRBJ1-1, the full variable domain is DSGVTQTPKHLITATGQRVTLRCSPRSGDLSVYWYQQSLDQGLQFLIQYYNGEERAKGNILERFSAQQFPDLHSELNLSSLELGDSALYFCASSVEGEPSTEAFFGQGTRLTVV.

The J gene is TRBJ1-2, the V gene TRBV5-1; 7 positions agree with TRBD1. Germline CDR1 and CDR2: SGHRS and YFSETQ. V lost 3 bases to trimming and J lost 6 bases; unmatched junction nucleotides: 8. This CDR3 is 14 amino acids long. CDR3 amino acids: CASSWTTGLDGYTF. In DNA, the CDR3 is TGCGCCAGCAGCTGGACGACAGGGTTGGATGGCTACACCTTC.

The rearrangement joins TRBV6-5 to TRBJ1-3; D remains ambiguous. Germline loops: CDR1 MNHEY, CDR2 SVGAGI. The CDR3 is 13 residues long. Trimming took 8 bases from V and 1 from J, leaving 9 bases between them. CDR3 sequence: CASEEASGNTIYF. CDR3 nucleotides: TGTGCCAGCGAAGAGGCTTCTGGAAACACCATATATTTT.

The chain recombines TRBV6-5 with TRBJ2-1; TRBD2 agrees at 8 bases. Losses at the gene ends were 2 bases for V and 9 bases for J; bases not matched to a gene: 12. CDR1 is MNHEY, CDR2 SVGAGI, per germline. The CDR3 loop spans 16 amino acids. The CDR3 DNA reads as TGTGCCAGCAGTTACGGTGCGGGGGGTAAAATAGGTGAGCAGTTCTTC. Protein sequence: CASSYGAGGKIGEQFF.

V usage is TRBV6-4 and J usage is TRBJ2-1; 8 bases fit TRBD2. Germline CDR1 reads MRHNA; CDR2 reads SNTAGT. With 3 bases clipped from V and 10 bases from J, the junction kept 8 bases outside the gene matches. The CDR3 length is 14 residues. The chain's CDR3 is CASSDSRTSSEQFF. The DNA of the CDR3 is TGTGCCAGCAGTGATAGTCGGACTAGCAGCGAGCAGTTCTTC.

The sample holds one count of this clone. The chain carries TRBV7-2 and TRBJ1-2; possible D gene TRBD1, 6 bases. V was trimmed by 5 bases and J by 7 bases, leaving 20 bases between them. The CDR3 consists of 15 residues. Germline assignment: CDR1 SGHTA and CDR2 FQGNSA. The CDR3 spells CASSPNRVNTLGYTF. The CDR3 region has the DNA TGTGCCAGCAGCCCCAACAGGGTTAATACTCTTGGCTACACCTTC. Using reference TRBV7-2 and TRBJ1-2 for the parts outside the CDR3, the full variable domain is GAGVSQSPSNKVTEKGKDVELRCDPISGHTALYWYRQSLGQGLEFLIYFQGNSAPDKSGLPSDRFSAERTGGSVSTLTIQRTQQEDSAVYLCASSPNRVNTLGYTFGSGTRLTVV.

This clone was seen more than once but under ten times. The chain is built from TRBV7-8 and TRBJ2-1; 8 bases agree with TRBD1. The CDR3 has 15 amino acids. The junction had 4 bases not matched to a gene; V was cut back by 5 bases and J by 1 base. Germline V gives CDR1 SGHVS, CDR2 FQNEAQ. In DNA form, the CDR3 reads TGTGCCAGCAGCCGAGACAGGGGATCCTACAATGAGCAGTTCTTC. Its protein is CASSRDRGSYNEQFF.

This chain's CDR3 is CASSLARVGARYNGYTF. The CDR3 bases are TGTGCCAGCAGCTTGGCCCGAGTAGGGGCCCGATATAATGGCTACACCTTC. The chain links TRBV5-4 to TRBJ1-2; possibly TRBD1 for D (5 bases). CDR3 size: 17 residues. Germline V gene sequence: CDR1 SGHNT, CDR2 YYREEE (reference sequence). With 0 bases removed from V and 6 bases from J, the gap between germline ends came to 21 bases.

Note on this clone: The junction departs from the called germline gene at one end, perhaps through a read error. This rearrangement joins TRBV7-7 to TRBJ2-3; D gene uncertain. This CDR3 region has 14 residues. Germline-derived CDR1 and CDR2 are SSHAT and FNYEAQ (reference sequence). DNA for the CDR3: TGTGCTAGCAGCCTAAATAGTGGCACAGATACGCAGTATTTT. Encoded protein: CASSLNSGTDTQYF. Together with reference TRBV7-7 and TRBJ2-3, the CDR3 gives the full variable domain: GAGVSQSPRYKVTKRGQDVTLRCDPISSHATLYWYQQALGQGPEFLTYFNYEAQPDKSGLPSDRFSAERPEGSISTLTIQRTEQRDSAMYRCASSLNSGTDTQYFGPGTRLTVL.

This chain uses TRBV5-1 with TRBJ1-1; D is unresolved. CDR1 SGHRS and CDR2 YFSETQ come from the germline V gene. The CDR3 is 14 amino acids. V was pared by 7 bases and J by 3 bases, with 16 bases between. The CDR3 loop reads CASSPEGRDTEAFF. The CDR3 DNA is TGCGCCAGCTCGCCGGAGGGCCGGGACACTGAAGCTTTCTTT.

In regard to this clone: At one of its ends the junction is not consistent with the germline gene, which may arise from a read error. V usage is TRBV7-7 and J usage is TRBJ1-2; D unresolved. Germline V lookup: CDR1 SSHAT, CDR2 FNYEAQ (reference sequence). The length of the CDR3 is 16 residues. CDR3 in DNA: TGTGCTAGCAGCCTCCCTTCGAGGCTGAACAACTATGGCTACACCTTC. Translated, it gives CASSLPSRLNNYGYTF.

This chain uses TRBV2 with TRBJ2-3, with 7 bases matching TRBD1. CDR3 size: 13 residues. CDR1 SNHLY and CDR2 FYNNEI come from the germline V gene. Trimming at V came to 6 bases and at J to 6 bases, leaving 6 bases not matched to a gene. CDR3 nucleotides: TGTGCCAGCAGAACCGACAGGGAGGATACGCAGTATTTT. Protein sequence: CASRTDREDTQYF.

This chain links TRBV10-3 with TRBJ1-4; possibly TRBD1 for D (5 bases). The CDR3 extends over 18 amino acids. The germline V gene encodes CDR1 ENHRY and CDR2 SYGVKD. V lost 4 bases, J lost 8 bases, and 26 bases lay in between. CDR3 residues: CAISGTGVIGGTDEKLFF. CDR3 DNA sequence: TGTGCCATCAGTGGGACCGGGGTAATTGGGGGGACTGACGAAAAACTGTTTTTT.

The genes are TRBV3-1 (or the pseudogene TRBV3-2) and TRBJ1-5, with no clear D. The length of the CDR3 is 15 residues. Trimming removed 4 bases from V and 4 bases from J, with 14 bases in between. CDR1 is LGHDT, CDR2 YNNKEL, per germline (reference sequence). The CDR3 DNA reads TGTGCCAGCAGCCTTGGCCCCGGAGGTAATCAGCCCCAGCATTTT. Its protein is CASSLGPGGNQPQHF.

The chain uses TRBV5-5 and TRBJ2-5; possibly TRBD2 for D (6 bases). Germline V gene data show CDR1 as SGHKS and CDR2 as YYEKEE (reference sequence). The CDR3 contains 16 residues. V was pared by 4 bases and J by 4 bases, with 20 bases between. CDR3 sequence reads: CASSPREISPRETQYF. CDR3 in DNA: TGTGCCAGCAGCCCTCGGGAGATTAGTCCCCGAGAGACCCAGTACTTC. The complete variable domain, with remaining parts taken from reference TRBV5-5 and TRBJ2-5, reads DAGVTQSPTHLIKTRGQQVTLRCSPISGHKSVSWYQQVLGQGPQFIFQYYEKEERGRGNFPDRFSARQFPNYSSELNVNALLLGDSALYLCASSPREISPRETQYFGPGTRLLVL.

This clone was observed a handful of times. V is TRBV6-5 and J is TRBJ1-1; the match to TRBD1 covers 7 bases. V was clipped by 4 bases and J by 7 bases; unmatched bases: 12. The CDR3 is 15 amino acids. Germline CDR1 and CDR2: MNHEY and SVGAGI. The CDR3 DNA sequence: TGTGCCAGCAGTTTCTCCTACGGGACAGTCCTTGAAGCTTTCTTT. It yields the protein CASSFSYGTVLEAFF.

The rearrangement joins TRBV21-1 to TRBJ2-7; the table's D call of TRBD1 was not tested on the DNA. TRBV21-1 is reported as a pseudogene. The CDR3 contains 19 residues. The CDR3 is CASSPMPTEYGTFSYEQYF. The DNA of the CDR3 is TGTGCCAGCAGCCCCATGCCAACAGAATACGGGACATTCTCCTACGAGCAGTACTTC.

V is TRBV14 and J is TRBJ1-1; D remains unclear. Between the trimmed V and J ends, which lost 4 bases and 10 bases, there was a span of 13 bases. CDR3 length equals 12 residues. Germline values: CDR1 SGHDN, CDR2 FVKESK. The CDR3 nucleotides read TGTGCCAGCAGCCTGTCGGGGTCCAGAGCTTTCTTT. Translation: CASSLSGSRAFF.

This chain connects TRBV11-2 to TRBJ1-2; D uncertain. CDR3 length: 15 residues. From germline, CDR1 is SGHAT and CDR2 FQNNGV. V lost 1 base to trimming and J lost 2 bases, with 11 bases between them. CDR3 loop: CASSLVSSWNYGYTF. The CDR3 DNA sequence: TGTGCCAGCAGCTTAGTGAGCTCGTGGAACTATGGCTACACCTTC.

The V gene is TRBV9, the J gene TRBJ2-3, with 9 bases fitting TRBD2. This CDR3 has 17 amino acids. Germline V gene lookup returns CDR1 SGDLS and CDR2 YYNGEE. Trimming took 0 bases from V and 0 from J; bases not matched to a gene: 5. The CDR3 loop is CASSVAWTSASTDTQYF. The CDR3 nucleotides read TGTGCCAGCAGCGTAGCTTGGACTAGCGCTAGCACAGATACGCAGTATTTT.

This chain uses TRBV29-1 with TRBJ1-2; 12 nucleotides align to TRBD1. The germline CDR1 and CDR2 sequences are SQVTM and ANQGSEA. With 6 bases clipped from V and 8 bases from J, the junction kept 4 bases outside the gene matches. This CDR3 has 12 amino acids. In nucleotides, the CDR3 is TGCAGCGTGGGACAGGGGGCGAGGGGCTACACCTTC. Residues: CSVGQGARGYTF.

J is TRBJ1-1 and V is TRBV4-3; 8 nucleotides align to TRBD1. Germline CDR1 reads LGHNA; CDR2 reads YSLEER. The CDR3 extends over 15 amino acids. The junction had 10 bases not matched to a gene; V was cut back by 3 bases and J by 7 bases. Here the CDR3 reads CASSQDRVRASEAFF. The CDR3 DNA follows: TGCGCCAGCAGCCAGGACAGGGTAAGGGCTAGTGAAGCTTTCTTT.